This T cell receptor (beta chain) was obtained from a study of Graves' ophthalmopathy and Graves' hyperthyroidism. Beta-chain TCR CDR3 regions were amplified from RNA transcripts. RT-PCR in the first round used HTBI primers; a second-round multiplex PCR followed. TCRdb re-analysed the multiplex PCR reads in MiXCR, keeping a single row per CDR3 protein. Of 200,000 to 250,000 distinct CDR3 sequences listed, 20% to 25% are singletons. This clonotype was counted ten times or more. This sequence was found in a woman aged 50 to 65 with Graves' ophthalmopathy. Source material: peripheral blood.

The chain's CDR3 is CAISLLWTSDSYEQYF. The CDR3 DNA sequence: TGTGCCATCAGTCTCCTTTGGACTAGCGATTCCTACGAGCAGTACTTC. V gene TRBV10-3 combines with J gene TRBJ2-7; 9 positions match TRBD2. CDR1 and CDR2 (germline): ENHRY, SYGVKD. V gave up 5 bases and J gave up 1 base; unmatched junction bases: 9. This CDR3 has 16 residues.